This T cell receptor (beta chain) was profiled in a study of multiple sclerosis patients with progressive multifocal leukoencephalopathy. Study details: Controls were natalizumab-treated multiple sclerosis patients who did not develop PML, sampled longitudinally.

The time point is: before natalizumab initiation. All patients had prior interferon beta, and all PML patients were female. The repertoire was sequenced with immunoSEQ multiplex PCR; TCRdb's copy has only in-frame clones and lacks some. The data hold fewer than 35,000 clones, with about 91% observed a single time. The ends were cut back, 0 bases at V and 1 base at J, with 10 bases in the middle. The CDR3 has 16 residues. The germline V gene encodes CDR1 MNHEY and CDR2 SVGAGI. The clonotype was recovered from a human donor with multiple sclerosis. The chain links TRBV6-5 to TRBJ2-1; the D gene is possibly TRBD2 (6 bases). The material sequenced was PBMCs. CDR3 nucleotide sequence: TGTGCCAGCAGTTACTCTTCCGCGGGGTCCTACAATGAGCAGTTCTTC. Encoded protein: CASSYSSAGSYNEQFF.